The next 3 T cell receptor beta chains were all read from a single sample in a study of PD-L1 blockade in urothelial cancer. Noted time point: pretreatment peripheral blood. Clones were read by immunoSEQ multiplex PCR, and TCRdb kept only the in-frame ones, dropping some. The sample records tens of thousands of clones, around 86% being singletons. The sequenced sample was PBMCs, obtained around atezolizumab (anti-PD-L1) treatment. The receptors were gathered from a man between 65 and 85 years old with urothelial cancer.

In this sample, this clone turned up a few times. This chain connects TRBV10-3 to TRBJ2-3; 11 bases agree with TRBD2. The CDR3 sequence is 18 residues long. J gave up 1 base and V 0 bases, and 6 bases lay outside the gene matches. Germline V CDR1 and CDR2: ENHRY, SYGVKD. The CDR3 DNA is TGTGCCATCAGTGAGTCTATCACTAGCGGGAGAGGCACAGATACGCAGTATTTT. Translation gives CAISESITSGRGTDTQYF.

The chain couples TRBV4-2 to TRBJ2-1; 11 bases line up with TRBD1. Per the germline V gene, CDR1 is LGHNA and CDR2 is YNFKEQ. This CDR3 spans 17 amino acids. V lost 3 bases to trimming and J lost 3 bases; unmatched junction nucleotides: 7. CDR3 region: CASSHASGQGGYNEQFF. The DNA for the CDR3 is TGTGCCAGCAGCCACGCCTCGGGACAGGGGGGCTACAATGAGCAGTTCTTC.

This chain joins TRBV6-6 and TRBJ2-5, with TRBD2 as a possible D gene (6 bases). Germline V lookup: CDR1 MNHNY, CDR2 SVGAGI (reference sequence). V gave up 4 bases and J gave up 5 bases, with 14 bases separating them. The CDR3 runs to 14 residues. DNA of the CDR3: TGTGCCAGCAGTTCCTTCGGACTACAGGAGACCCAGTACTTC. Encoded protein: CASSSFGLQETQYF.